A single sample is the source of the 2 T cell receptor beta chains below, sequenced in a study of blood T cell repertoires in COVID-19. Produced via immunoSEQ multiplex PCR; TCRdb's table is partial and in-frame only. This sample yields 60,000 to 65,000 clones, of which approximately 80% are seen a single time; approximately 5.6% belongs to the top ten. The sequenced sample consisted of peripheral blood. These receptor sequences come from a woman aged 60-75 years with acute or convalescent COVID-19.

V usage is TRBV4-2 and J usage is TRBJ1-6; D possibly corresponds to TRBD1 (5 bases). V lost 0 bases, J lost 2 bases, and 5 bases lay in between. Per germline, CDR1 LGHNA and CDR2 YNFKEQ. CDR3 size: 15 residues. The CDR3 here is CASSQDRAYNSPLHF. CDR3 sequence (DNA): TGTGCCAGCAGCCAAGACAGGGCCTATAATTCACCCCTCCACTTT.

Of note for this clone: Other DNA sequences in the sample encode the same CDR3. This chain links TRBV19 with TRBJ1-1; unclear D gene. With 1 base removed from V and 1 base from J, the gap between germline ends came to 7 bases. The CDR3 covers 14 residues. Germline CDR1 and CDR2: LNHDA and SQIVND (reference sequence). Here the CDR3 DNA reads TGTGCCAGTAGTATAGCGGCAGGGAACACTGAAGCTTTCTTT. It specifies CASSIAAGNTEAFF.